This record concerns one T cell receptor (beta chain) sequence. As yet, its antigen is unknown. These data come from a study of OX40 agonist ivuxolimab in advanced cancers. At the level of the study: In three patients, partial responses were observed, one with hepatocellular carcinoma and two with cutaneous melanoma.

The study, taken as a whole, reports: At 0.1 to 3.0 mg/kg, CD4+ and CD8+ blood T cells expanded clonally by week 6.

Repertoires were generated with immunoSEQ multiplex PCR, while TCRdb's copy carries only in-frame clones and drops some. The sample holds more than 50,000 clones, 86% seen once. Material: CD4+ or CD8+ T cells sorted from blood, obtained in a trial of the OX40 agonist ivuxolimab. The clonotype was recovered from an adult with an advanced solid tumor such as melanoma, head and neck, liver or kidney cancer.

CDR3 in amino acids: CASSLDTGALSYEQYF. CDR3 in DNA: TGTGCCAGCAGCTTAGATACGGGGGCCTTGAGCTACGAGCAGTACTTC. The chain is built from TRBV11-2 and TRBJ2-7; D possibly matches TRBD1 or TRBD2 (6 bases each). Germline V CDR1 and CDR2: SGHAT, FQNNGV. Between the trimmed V and J ends, which lost 0 bases and 3 bases, there was a span of 15 bases. The CDR3 spans 16 residues.